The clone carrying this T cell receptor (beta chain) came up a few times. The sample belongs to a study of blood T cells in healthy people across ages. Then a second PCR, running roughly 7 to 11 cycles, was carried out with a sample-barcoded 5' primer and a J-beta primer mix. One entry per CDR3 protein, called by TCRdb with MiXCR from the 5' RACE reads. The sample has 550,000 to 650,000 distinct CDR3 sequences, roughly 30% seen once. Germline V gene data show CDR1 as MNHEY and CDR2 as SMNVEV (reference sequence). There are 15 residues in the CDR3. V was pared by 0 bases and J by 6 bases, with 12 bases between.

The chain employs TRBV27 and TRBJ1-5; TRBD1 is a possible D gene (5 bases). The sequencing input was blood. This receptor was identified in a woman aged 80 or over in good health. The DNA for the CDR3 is TGTGCCAGCAGTTTATCGGGTTGGGGACCTCAGCCCCAGCATTTT. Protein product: CASSLSGWGPQPQHF.